This T cell receptor beta chain comes out of a study of blood T cell repertoires in COVID-19 (TCRdb year 2020). Context from the whole study: Samples from collaborators originated in the United States, Italy and Spain and spanned both the acute and convalescent phases of COVID-19. The prospective study material was composed of cDNA or gDNA derived from T cells, B-cell-depleted T cells, or PBMCs. Subjects who had been exposed to COVID-19, were actively infected with it, or had recovered from it provided the deeply sampled blood TCRbeta repertoires that made up the dataset. The repertoires were released in a freely available public database meant as a resource for research on the immune response to SARS-CoV-2. Samples came from the ongoing ImmuneRACE study (first 160 participants) plus 1,254 subjects from 6 global collaborators. A de-identified subject ID, COVID-19 status, age in years and sex were almost always included in the sample metadata. Where HLA class I and class II types were available, the types were taken from metadata supplied by the sample provider, not from assay-based typing.

The CDR3 contains 12 residues, cysteine and phenylalanine counted. Solely the CDR3 DNA is kept, with 36 bases framed from the first base. V is trimmed back by 6 bases and J by 9 bases, and the junction contains 4 bases that no gene match accounts for. As to this clone: Its antigen is not yet known. Base-call qualities are not available, and no considerably larger clone is one nucleotide away.

The study at large found these results: How much clinical and demographic metadata was included differed by source and by participant, and the metadata was provided uncurated.

The immunoSEQ Assay, a bias-controlled multiplex PCR, was used to amplify TCRbeta CDR3 regions from genomic DNA. From the authors' description of their analysis: Nucleated cell counts per sample were estimated from amplification of reference gene primers within the assay. To quantify the absolute abundance of each unique TCRbeta CDR3 rearrangement, sequence reads were collapsed and filtered. For each sample, productive Simpson clonality was calculated as the square root of Simpson's diversity index over productive rearrangements. TCRdb took this table from immuneACCESS and kept in-frame rearrangements with V and J called. Such tables lack part of the clones; where checked against another copy, unresolved V genes explain under half of the gap, and the rest is unexplained. The V and J calls and clone size are taken from that table; D and trimming were inferred from the DNA. This sample gives roughly 81,000 clones in total; roughly four fifths of them show up just once. The leading ten clones occupy about 9.4% of the sample.

The collaborating institutions used their own protocols to collect whole blood in K2EDTA tubes. For TCRbeta analysis, collaborators shipped samples in one of three forms: frozen whole blood, isolated PBMCs, or DNA extracted from either of those sample types. This clonotype originated in a man aged 55-75 years with acute or convalescent COVID-19. Sequenced material: peripheral blood. The sequence is built from TRBV12-3 or TRBV12-4 and TRBJ2-2, with 7 bases in between that match TRBD1. The sequence in DNA is TGTGCCAGCAGGGACAGGTTACGGGAGCTGTTTTTT. This sequence encodes CASRDRLRELFF.